This entry describes one TCR beta chain. The target of this receptor is not known. No quality values exist for individual bases; no much larger clone is one base distant. Explained via the paper, the time point label denotes: baseline pretreatment blood. This sample's treatment or condition label indicates: 15 Gy SBRT to primary tumor, nephrectomy 4 weeks later. To follow tumor-enriched clonotypes, serial peripheral blood was collected from radiation-treated patients at baseline and at 2 weeks and 4 weeks after SBRT. Every patient had renal cell carcinoma of clear cell pathology. Genomic DNA for TCR sequencing was prepared using the QIAamp DNA Blood Mini Kit (Qiagen). The analyses included only samples that passed all quality control checks. The data belong to a study of radiation and T cells in renal cell carcinoma (dated by TCRdb to 2018 to 2021). Some background on the complete study: The samples were obtained from a clinical trial, where primary renal cell carcinomas were treated with 15 Gy stereotactic body radiation therapy and then removed by nephrectomy 4 weeks afterward. Across all 50 or so samples, roughly 3,700,000 unique CDR3 nucleotide sequences encoding roughly 2,800,000 unique CDR3 amino acid sequences were identified. A total of 53 samples underwent TCR beta sequencing, made up of some 26 tumors and roughly 27 peripheral blood samples. Results and caveats for the whole study, not just this receptor: The single-armed trial design could not address effects of radiation dose or scheduling on the TCR repertoire. Because pretreatment tumor biopsies were not available, the study could not determine whether clonotypes were already present within the tumor at baseline. Tracking of blood repertoire dynamics stopped at more than three weeks after treatment, with no follow-up past that point. An increase in top tumor clonotypes in blood was observed from baseline to 2 weeks post-radiation, followed by contraction by 4 weeks, which was taken to suggest transient expansion of tumor-resident clones.

TCR beta libraries were generated from genomic DNA with the immunoSEQ kit, following the manufacturer's recommendations. Library preparation used a first multiplex PCR with proprietary primers, then a second PCR adding unique barcodes, with bead cleanups after each round. Each sample batch included a kit-provided positive control reaction and a negative control reaction. The final libraries underwent checking on an Agilent 4200 TapeStation D1000 ScreenTape, volumetric pooling, and quantification by qPCR. Sequencing was performed on an Illumina NextSeq500 with a MidOutput 150-cycle cartridge, and 156 Read1 and 15 Index1 cycles were run with kit custom primers. The pooled library was loaded at around 1 pM with roughly 19% PhiX control spiked in. The paper's processing steps were these. Vendor-processed data were analyzed in R, and a clonotype was defined as all T cells sharing the same CDR3 nucleotide sequence. For clone abundance analyses, frequencies were normalized to the 10,000 most abundant clones per sample. Public T cell clones, which averaged fewer than five per sample, were excluded before analysis. Tumor-enriched clonotypes and baseline blood-enriched clonotypes were defined as those with an abundance difference of at least 32-fold between compartments. A beta-binomial differential abundance model was applied to find clonotypes that expanded or contracted between blood time points. Tumor-blood repertoire similarity was measured with the Baroni-Urbani and Buser coefficient, and groups were compared using two-tailed Wilcoxon tests in R. TCRdb provides this immuneACCESS table in a form limited to in-frame rearrangements. Some clones are lacking; in checked studies, under half of them reflect an unresolved V gene, and why the rest are absent is not known. That table is the source of V, J and clone size, and D and trimming were worked out from the DNA. Here the sample has 90,000 to 95,000 clones; 82% occur a single time. The ten top clones hold 5% to 8% of the sample.

The germline ends are 17 bases apart after V is trimmed by 2 bases and J by 12 bases. From a lookup of the germline V gene (reference sequence), CDR1 and CDR2 are MNHEY and SMNVEV. From its cysteine to its phenylalanine, the CDR3 spans 14 amino acids. The CDR3 DNA has 42 bases and is translated from base 1. This specimen consisted of blood, obtained from a patient whose treatment included radiotherapy and nephrectomy. The sequence is built from TRBV27 and TRBJ1-5; there is no confident call for the D gene. The TCR originated in a man between 60 and 70 years old with renal cell carcinoma. The CDR3 loop reads CASSLLAGASRQHF. The base sequence is TGTGCCAGCAGTTTACTTGCGGGTGCCAGCCGCCAGCATTTT.